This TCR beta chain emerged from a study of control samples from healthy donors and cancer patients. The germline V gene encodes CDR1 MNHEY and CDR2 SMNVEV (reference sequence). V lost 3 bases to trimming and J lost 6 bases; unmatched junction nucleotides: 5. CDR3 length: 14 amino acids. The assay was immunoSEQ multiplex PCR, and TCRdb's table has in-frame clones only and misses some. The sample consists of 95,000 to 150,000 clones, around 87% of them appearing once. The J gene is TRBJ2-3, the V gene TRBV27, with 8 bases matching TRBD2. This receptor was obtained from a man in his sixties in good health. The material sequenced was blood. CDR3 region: CASSFAGGRDTQYF. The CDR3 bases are TGTGCCAGCAGTTTCGCGGGGGGCAGGGATACGCAGTATTTT.